These 19 T cell receptor beta chains share one sample of origin, sequenced in a study of blood T cells in healthy people across ages. Combining a sample-barcoded 5' primer with a J-beta primer mix, a second PCR ran for about 7 to 11 cycles. TCRdb used MiXCR to reprocess the 5' RACE reads, holding one entry per CDR3 protein. Among 850,000 to 1,300,000 distinct CDR3 sequences listed, around 43% were seen once. Sequencing used blood. The receptor source for this set is a woman aged 55 to 70 in good health.

CDR3 residues: CAWSVHGRETQYF. Here the CDR3 DNA reads TGTGCCTGGAGTGTACATGGGAGGGAGACCCAGTACTTC. The chain links TRBV30 to TRBJ2-5; a weak D match, TRBD2 (6 bases). V gave up 0 bases and J gave up 5 bases, with 10 bases separating them. Germline V gene lookup returns CDR1 GTSNPN and CDR2 SVGIG (reference sequence). The CDR3 is made up of 13 amino acids.

This chain connects TRBV28 to TRBJ2-4, with D hard to call. V lost 2 bases, J lost 0 bases, and 5 bases lay in between. Germline V CDR1 and CDR2: MDHEN, SYDVKM. The CDR3 extends over 14 amino acids. CDR3 region: CASSLSPAKNIQYF. The CDR3 region has the DNA TGTGCCAGCAGTTTAAGTCCAGCCAAAAACATTCAGTACTTC.

The J gene is TRBJ2-7, the V gene TRBV9; the D call may be TRBD1 or TRBD2 (5 bases each). The CDR3 is 15 residues long. Germline loops: CDR1 SGDLS, CDR2 YYNGEE. The germline V and J ends were trimmed by 4 bases and 4 bases, with 18 bases remaining between them. CDR3 DNA sequence: TGTGCCAGCAGCCCCCACAGTCAGGGAGAGTACGAGCAGTACTTC. Translated, it gives CASSPHSQGEYEQYF.

The chain combines TRBV7-8 with TRBJ2-7; the D is unclear. The CDR3 contains 14 residues. V lost 7 bases, J lost 2 bases, and 15 bases lay in between. CDR1 is SGHVS and CDR2 is FQNEAQ in the germline V gene. This CDR3 reads CASNPERFPYEQYF. The CDR3, as DNA: TGTGCCAGCAACCCGGAGAGGTTTCCCTACGAGCAGTACTTC.

The table lists this clonotype with a few counts. CDR3 in DNA: TGTGCCAGCAGTTCGGACAGGGAACTGTTTTTT. Encoded protein: CASSSDRELFF. The chain combines TRBV28 with TRBJ1-4; 8 bases map to TRBD1. Germline V CDR1 and CDR2: MDHEN, SYDVKM. This CDR3 spans 11 amino acids. Trimming at V came to 4 bases and at J to 12 bases, leaving 1 base not matched to a gene. Using reference TRBV28 and TRBJ1-4 for the parts outside the CDR3, the full variable domain is DVKVTQSSRYLVKRTGEKVFLECVQDMDHENMFWYRQDPGLGLRLIYFSYDVKMKEKGDIPEGYSVSREKKERFSLILESASTNQTSMYLCASSSDRELFFGSGTQLSVL.

The chain recombines TRBV27 with TRBJ2-1; tentatively, D is TRBD1 (5 bases). Germline loops: CDR1 MNHEY, CDR2 SMNVEV (reference sequence). CDR3 length equals 14 residues. The V and J ends lost 6 bases and 6 bases respectively, with 15 bases between them. The CDR3 region is CASSRGPGINEQFF. The CDR3 DNA reads TGTGCCAGCAGCCGTGGTCCAGGGATCAATGAGCAGTTCTTC.

The V and J genes are TRBV4-2 and TRBJ2-1, with 9 bases lining up with TRBD1. Per the germline V gene, CDR1 is LGHNA and CDR2 is YNFKEQ. The CDR3 is 15 residues long. V dropped 4 bases and J dropped 8; count of bases not matched to a gene: 9. CDR3 nucleotides: TGTGCCAGCAGCCTCTCCGGGACAGGGACCCATGAGCAGTTCTTC. Amino acid sequence: CASSLSGTGTHEQFF.

This clonotype showed up just a few times. V usage is TRBV5-1 and J usage is TRBJ2-3, with 7 bases aligning to TRBD2. CDR1 is SGHRS, CDR2 YFSETQ, per germline. This CDR3 has 14 amino acids. V gave up 0 bases and J gave up 12 bases; unmatched junction bases: 10. CDR3 protein: CASSLEAGIGYQYF. The CDR3 nucleotides read TGCGCCAGCAGCTTGGAAGCGGGAATCGGGTATCAGTATTTT.

V and J are TRBV15 and TRBJ2-2; D remains ambiguous. V was cut by 0 bases and J by 6 bases, with 5 bases left in between. The CDR3 has 13 residues. Germline values: CDR1 LNHNV, CDR2 YYDKDF (reference sequence). CDR3 nucleotides: TGTGCCACCAGCAGAGATCCCGCCGGGGAGCTGTTTTTT. This encodes CATSRDPAGELFF.

The chain employs TRBV20-1 and TRBJ2-5; TRBD1 aligns across 9 bases. The DNA matches TRBJ2-7 better at its end, which makes the J call doubtful. The CDR3 has 15 residues. Germline values: CDR1 DFQATT, CDR2 SNEGSKA (reference sequence). The CDR3 nucleotides read TGCAGTGCTAGAGTGGGACAGGGATTGGGCTACGAGCAGTACTTC. This codes for CSARVGQGLGYEQYF.

J is TRBJ2-7 and V is TRBV30, with D possibly matching TRBD1 (6 bases). V was cut by 6 bases and J by 0 bases, with 9 bases left in between. The CDR3 covers 12 residues. Germline loops: CDR1 GTSNPN, CDR2 SVGIG (reference sequence). The CDR3: CACTGFSYEQYF. CDR3 sequence (DNA): TGTGCCTGCACAGGGTTCTCCTACGAGCAGTACTTC.

This clonotype was picked up a small number of times. The gene calls are TRBV6-6 and TRBJ2-7; D is possibly TRBD1 (6 bases). Germline V gene data show CDR1 as MNHNY and CDR2 as SVGAGI (reference sequence). Trimming pared 5 bases from V and 6 bases from J, leaving 14 bases between. The CDR3 extends over 13 amino acids. DNA of the CDR3: TGTGCCAGCAGTCATCAACAGGGTGGCGAGCAGTACTTC. Its translation is CASSHQQGGEQYF.

The V call is TRBV20-1, the J call TRBJ2-5; 9 bases map to TRBD2. The germline gives CDR1 DFQATT, CDR2 SNEGSKA (reference sequence). CDR3 size: 15 residues. With 2 bases clipped from V and 1 base from J, the junction kept 5 bases outside the gene matches. The CDR3 here is CSARPLAGVQETQYF. DNA for the CDR3: TGCAGTGCTAGACCTTTAGCGGGGGTCCAAGAGACCCAGTACTTC.

This chain uses TRBV18 with TRBJ2-4; 7 nucleotides line up with TRBD2. The DNA end favors TRBJ2-7, so the J call may be wrong. The CDR3 is 16 residues long. Germline values: CDR1 KGHSH, CDR2 LQKENI. CDR3: CASSLGTGGASYEQYF. DNA for the CDR3: TGTGCCAGCTCACTCGGGACGGGGGGAGCCTCCTACGAGCAGTACTTC.

DNA of the CDR3: TGTGCCAGCAGTGAAGGAGCGGGAAGCTACAATGAGCAGTACTTC. It translates to CASSEGAGSYNEQYF. This sequence joins TRBV2 and TRBJ2-5, with TRBD2 matching over 7 bases. CDR1 and CDR2 from the germline V gene are SNHLY and FYNNEI. There are 15 residues in the CDR3. The V gene end was trimmed by 1 base and the J gene end by 11 bases; junction bases not matched to a gene: 13. Variable domain in full (rest from reference TRBV2 and TRBJ2-5): EPEVTQTPSHQVTQMGQEVILRCVPISNHLYFYWYRQILGQKVEFLVSFYNNEISEKSEIFDDQFSVERPDGSNFTLKIRSTKLEDSAMYFCASSEGAGSYNEQYFGPGTRLLVL.

This clonotype came up once. The chain couples TRBV20-1 to TRBJ2-4, with D possibly being TRBD2 (5 bases). V was shortened by 5 bases and J by 1 base, with 12 bases between the two germline ends. CDR1 DFQATT and CDR2 SNEGSKA come from the germline V gene (reference sequence). The CDR3 is made up of 14 amino acids. The CDR3 DNA reads TGCAGTGCTGGGGTGGGAGCGGCCAAAAACATTCAGTACTTC. This translates into CSAGVGAAKNIQYF.

V usage is TRBV28 and J usage is TRBJ2-5, with a tentative D call TRBD1 (6 bases). Trimming removed 7 bases at V and 2 bases at J, with 17 bases between. Germline loops: CDR1 MDHEN, CDR2 SYDVKM. This CDR3 has 15 residues. CDR3 sequence: CASIPAGTRQETQYF. The CDR3 region has the DNA TGTGCCAGCATTCCAGCCGGGACACGTCAAGAGACCCAGTACTTC.

The V and J genes are TRBV11-2 and TRBJ2-7; 11 bases match TRBD1. Germline CDR1 reads SGHAT; CDR2 reads FQNNGV. Trimming at V came to 3 bases and at J to 3 bases, leaving 7 bases not matched to a gene. The CDR3 totals 16 residues. The CDR3 bases are TGTGCCAGCAGCTTGGGTTCGGGACAGGGGGTCTACGAGCAGTACTTC. It codes for CASSLGSGQGVYEQYF.

The chain joins TRBV6-2 or TRBV6-3 to TRBJ2-4; 15 bases fit TRBD2. The J call may be in error: the DNA end matches TRBJ2-7 better. Germline CDR1 and CDR2: MNHEY and SVGEGT. The CDR3 length is 17 residues. Written as DNA, the CDR3 is TGTGCCAGCAGTTGGACTAGCGGGAGGGCCTTGGTGTACGAGCAGTACTTC. It is translated as CASSWTSGRALVYEQYF.